The 21 T cell receptor beta chains below come from one sample, sequenced in a study of beta chain features in type 1 diabetes. As every portion of the isolated RNA was reverse transcribed, the sequencing read expressed TCRB transcripts. Libraries were prepared by immunoSEQ multiplex PCR; TCRdb keeps only in-frame clonotypes and omits some of them. The profile covers roughly 450,000 clones, with over 11% appearing a single time and 0.035% to 0.045% taken by the ten largest. Sequencing input: naive CD4+ T cells from blood. The receptors shown here come from a man younger than 40 in good health.

CDR3 nucleotides: TGTGCCAGCAGATTGGGTGGTGGGCTCACAGATACGCAGTATTTT. This codes for CASRLGGGLTDTQYF. The chain recombines TRBV11-2 with TRBJ2-3; no firm D call. Germline V CDR1 and CDR2: SGHAT, FQNNGV. This CDR3 comprises 15 residues. With 6 bases removed from V and 2 bases from J, the gap between germline ends came to 15 bases.

This chain links TRBV5-1 with TRBJ2-5, with 11 bases aligning to TRBD2. The J segment lost 4 bases and the V segment lost 5 bases, leaving 4 bases of the junction unmatched. Germline-derived CDR1 and CDR2 are SGHRS and YFSETQ. CDR3 length equals 14 residues. For the CDR3, the DNA is TGCGCCAGCAGGACTAGCGGGAATACAGAGACCCAGTACTTC. Protein product: CASRTSGNTETQYF. Filled out from reference TRBV5-1 and TRBJ2-5, the complete variable domain reads KAGVTQTPRYLIKTRGQQVTLSCSPISGHRSVSWYQQTPGQGLQFLFEYFSETQRNKGNFPGRFSGRQFSNSRSEMNVSTLELGDSALYLCASRTSGNTETQYFGPGTRLLVL.

The chain joins TRBV25-1 to TRBJ2-7, with D perhaps given as TRBD1 or TRBD2 (7 bases each). CDR3 length: 16 amino acids. Germline CDR1 reads MGHDK; CDR2 reads SYGVNS. The CDR3 here is CAKPKGGEATGIEQYV. The DNA of the CDR3 is TGTGCTAAGCCGAAAGGGGGGGAAGCGACAGGGATCGAGCAGTACGTC.

The CDR3 coding sequence is TGCGCCAGCAGCTTCAGACGGGTATCCTACAATGAGCAGTTCTTC. It specifies CASSFRRVSYNEQFF. The rearrangement joins TRBV5-1 to TRBJ2-1; no clear D gene. CDR1 is SGHRS, CDR2 YFSETQ, per germline. CDR3 size: 15 residues. V lost 2 bases and J lost 1, with 10 bases in between.

This chain joins TRBV18 and TRBJ2-2; D remains unclear. Germline assignment: CDR1 KGHSH and CDR2 LQKENI. This CDR3 comprises 14 residues. Between the trimmed V and J ends, which lost 7 bases and 7 bases, there was a span of 16 bases. The CDR3 DNA is TGTGCCAGCTACTCAACCGGGTCGAGCGGGGAGCTGTTTTTT. Translation: CASYSTGSSGELFF. Drawing the rest from reference TRBV18 and TRBJ2-2, the complete variable domain is NAGVMQNPRHLVRRRGQEARLRCSPMKGHSHVYWYRQLPEEGLKFMVYLQKENIIDESGMPKERFSAEFPKEGPSILRIQQVVRGDSAAYFCASYSTGSSGELFFGEGSRLTVL.

The V gene is TRBV10-3, the J gene TRBJ2-7; the match to TRBD1 covers 8 bases. V shed 5 bases, J shed 2 bases, and the junction held 11 bases outside the gene matches. The CDR3 runs 16 residues. CDR1 and CDR2 from the germline V gene are ENHRY and SYGVKD. CDR3 in amino acids: CAISRGSGQGPYEQYF. DNA for the CDR3: TGTGCCATCAGTAGGGGTAGCGGACAGGGTCCCTACGAGCAGTACTTC.

The CDR3 bases are TGCAGCGTTGCCCCCGGGACTAGCGGCACAGATACGCAGTATTTT. This sequence encodes CSVAPGTSGTDTQYF. V and J are TRBV29-1 and TRBJ2-3, with TRBD2 matching over 10 bases. The CDR3 is 15 residues long. CDR1 is SQVTM and CDR2 is ANQGSEA in the germline V gene. The V segment lost 4 bases and the J segment 1 base; nucleotides outside the gene matches: 5.

V and J are TRBV15 and TRBJ2-7, with 10 bases fitting TRBD1. J lost 4 bases, V lost 4 bases, and 7 bases had no gene match. CDR3 length: 15 amino acids. Germline V gives CDR1 LNHNV, CDR2 YYDKDF (reference sequence). This chain's CDR3 is CATSTGQGRRYEQYF. The CDR3 DNA follows: TGTGCCACCAGCACGGGACAGGGGCGACGTTACGAGCAGTACTTC. Variable domain in full (rest from reference TRBV15 and TRBJ2-7): DAMVIQNPRYQVTQFGKPVTLSCSQTLNHNVMYWYQQKSSQAPKLLFHYYDKDFNNEADTPDNFQSRRPNTSFCFLDIRSPGLGDTAMYLCATSTGQGRRYEQYFGPGTRLTVT.

This clone was observed a handful of times. This sequence joins TRBV6-5 and TRBJ2-1, with 8 bases fitting TRBD2. This CDR3 spans 11 amino acids. CDR1 and CDR2 (germline): MNHEY, SVGAGI. V lost 6 bases to trimming and J lost 16 bases; unmatched junction nucleotides: 8. The CDR3 spells CASRSGTRYFF. The CDR3 DNA reads TGTGCCAGCAGGTCCGGGACTAGGTATTTCTTC.

This clone was found a few times. The V call is TRBV5-1, the J call TRBJ2-1; TRBD2 is a possible D gene (5 bases). V gave up 0 bases and J gave up 1 base, with 11 bases separating them. Germline V CDR1 and CDR2: SGHRS, YFSETQ. The CDR3 loop spans 16 amino acids. The CDR3 here is CASSLVGRESYNEQFF. The CDR3, as DNA: TGCGCCAGCAGCTTGGTAGGAAGGGAGTCCTACAATGAGCAGTTCTTC.

This clone was detected only a few times. The rearrangement uses TRBV10-3 and TRBJ2-5; D gene uncertain. Looked up from germline, CDR1 is ENHRY and CDR2 is SYGVKD. The CDR3 has 14 residues. Trimming left V 6 bases short and J 4 bases short, with 15 bases between. The CDR3 region is CAIRSGPSGETQYF. Written as DNA, the CDR3 is TGTGCCATCAGAAGTGGGCCTAGTGGAGAGACCCAGTACTTC.

The chain is built from TRBV5-1 and TRBJ2-5, with D unresolved. This CDR3 contains 14 residues. Trimming removed 4 bases from V and 5 bases from J, with 15 bases in between. Germline V CDR1 and CDR2: SGHRS, YFSETQ. The CDR3 DNA reads as TGCGCCAGCAGCGCTATTAACTCCCGGGAGACCCAGTACTTC. As protein: CASSAINSRETQYF. The full variable domain, with the rest looked up from reference TRBV5-1 and TRBJ2-5, is KAGVTQTPRYLIKTRGQQVTLSCSPISGHRSVSWYQQTPGQGLQFLFEYFSETQRNKGNFPGRFSGRQFSNSRSEMNVSTLELGDSALYLCASSAINSRETQYFGPGTRLLVL.

A few counts support this clone. This chain joins TRBV7-3 and TRBJ2-3; 9 bases are a match to TRBD2. Looked up from germline, CDR1 is SGHTA and CDR2 is FQGTGA. This CDR3 spans 17 amino acids. V lost 5 bases, J lost 0 bases, and 9 bases stayed unmatched. CDR3 coding DNA: TGTGCCAGCAGCATTGAACTAGCGGGTCCTAGCACAGATACGCAGTATTTT. Amino acid sequence: CASSIELAGPSTDTQYF.

The chain links TRBV30 to TRBJ2-2; weak D call: TRBD2 (7 bases). V gave up 1 base and J gave up 5 bases, with 14 bases separating them. From germline, CDR1 is GTSNPN and CDR2 SVGIG (reference sequence). The CDR3 is 15 amino acids. CDR3 nucleotide sequence: TGTGCCTGGAGTGCCTCGGGGGGCCTTACCGGGGAGCTGTTTTTT. This translates into CAWSASGGLTGELFF.

The chain combines TRBV19 with TRBJ1-5, with D uncertain. V was pared by 7 bases and J by 1 base, with 11 bases between. CDR1 and CDR2 from the germline V gene are LNHDA and SQIVND (reference sequence). The CDR3 runs to 14 residues. The CDR3 nucleotides are TGTGCCAGTAAAATCCGCGGGAGCAATCAGCCCCAGCATTTT. Its translation is CASKIRGSNQPQHF.

Only a few counts were recorded for this clone. CDR3 sequence: CASSSRLAGVSDNEQFF. DNA for the CDR3: TGCGCCAGCAGCTCGCGGCTAGCGGGAGTGTCTGACAATGAGCAGTTCTTC. The rearrangement uses TRBV5-1 and TRBJ2-1, with TRBD2 matching over 10 bases. After removal of 3 bases from V and 5 bases from J, the junction contained 11 bases not matched to a gene. The CDR3 runs 17 residues. CDR1 is SGHRS and CDR2 is YFSETQ in the germline V gene.

There are a few counts of this clone. The chain joins TRBV6-6 to TRBJ2-1; 16 bases align to TRBD2. The CDR3 is 14 residues long. Germline V gives CDR1 MNHNY, CDR2 SVGAGI (reference sequence). With 5 bases clipped from V and 14 bases from J, the junction kept 6 bases outside the gene matches. The chain's CDR3 is CASSGTSGGARKFF. CDR3 bases: TGTGCCAGCAGTGGGACTAGCGGGGGGGCTAGGAAGTTCTTC.

This chain connects TRBV7-2 to TRBJ2-2; 9 bases are a match to TRBD2. The CDR3 runs 13 residues. The germline V gene encodes CDR1 SGHTA and CDR2 FQGNSA. V trimming: 4 bases; J trimming: 12 bases; junction bases outside the gene matches: 6. The DNA for the CDR3 is TGTGCCAGCAGCTCACTAGCGGGTGTCCAGCTGTTTTTT. Its protein product is CASSSLAGVQLFF.

The CDR3 sequence: CASSLGTSINTGELFF. CDR3 coding DNA: TGTGCCAGCAGCCTCGGGACTAGCATAAACACCGGGGAGCTGTTTTTT. J is TRBJ2-2 and V is TRBV9; 9 bases agree with TRBD2. The CDR3 spans 16 residues. Trimming cost V 4 bases and J 2 bases; bases outside gene matches: 6. Germline loops: CDR1 SGDLS, CDR2 YYNGEE.

V is TRBV9 and J is TRBJ2-2; no clear D gene. The V and J ends lost 9 bases and 0 bases respectively, with 9 bases between them. The CDR3 totals 13 residues. Germline assignment: CDR1 SGDLS and CDR2 YYNGEE. The CDR3: CATQPANTGELFF. CDR3 bases: TGTGCCACTCAACCTGCGAACACCGGGGAGCTGTTTTTT.

This clone was seen a handful of times. The rearrangement joins TRBV4-1 to TRBJ2-3; D is ambiguous. CDR3 length: 16 residues. Germline-derived CDR1 and CDR2 are MGHRA and YSYEKL. Trimming took 0 bases from V and 1 from J, leaving 11 bases between them. As DNA, the CDR3 is TGCGCCAGCAGCCAAGACCGGGCGCGACGCACAGATACGCAGTATTTT. Protein sequence: CASSQDRARRTDTQYF.